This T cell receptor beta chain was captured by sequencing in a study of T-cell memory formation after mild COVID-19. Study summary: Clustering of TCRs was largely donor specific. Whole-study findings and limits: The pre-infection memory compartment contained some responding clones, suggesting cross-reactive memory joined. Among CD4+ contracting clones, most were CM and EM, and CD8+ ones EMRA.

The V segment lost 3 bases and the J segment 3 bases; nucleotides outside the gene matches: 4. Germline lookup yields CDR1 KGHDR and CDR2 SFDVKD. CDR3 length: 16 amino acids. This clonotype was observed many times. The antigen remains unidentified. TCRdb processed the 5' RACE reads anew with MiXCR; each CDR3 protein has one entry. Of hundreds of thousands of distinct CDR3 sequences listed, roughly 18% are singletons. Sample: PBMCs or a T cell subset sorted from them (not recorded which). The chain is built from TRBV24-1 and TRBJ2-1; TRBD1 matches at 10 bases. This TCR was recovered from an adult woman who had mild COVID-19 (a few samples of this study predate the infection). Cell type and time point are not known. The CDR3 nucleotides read TGTGCCACCAGTGATCGGGGACAGGGGATCTACAATGAGCAGTTCTTC. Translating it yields CATSDRGQGIYNEQFF.